This record concerns one TCR beta chain sequence. The data originate from a study of OX40 agonist ivuxolimab in advanced cancers. Study details: Ivuxolimab doses were 0.01, 0.1, 0.3, 1.5, 3 or 10 mg/kg every 2 weeks.

Some clones are missing from TCRdb's copy, which holds only in-frame ones; the method was immunoSEQ multiplex PCR. This table holds about 60,000 clones, 83% found once. The TCR comes from an adult with an advanced solid tumor such as melanoma, head and neck, liver or kidney cancer. Sequenced material: CD4+ or CD8+ T cells sorted from blood, taken in a trial of the OX40 agonist ivuxolimab.

CDR3 coding DNA: TGTGCCAGCAGTCTCCTCCGGACAGATACGCAGTATTTT. Translation gives CASSLLRTDTQYF. J is TRBJ2-3 and V is TRBV27, with D unresolved. Germline V gene sequence: CDR1 MNHEY, CDR2 SMNVEV (reference sequence). CDR3 length equals 13 residues. Trimming removed 5 bases at V and 3 bases at J, with 9 bases between.